The 10 T cell receptor beta chains presented below share a single source sample, sequenced in a study of T cells in Graves' hyperthyroidism and ophthalmopathy. Amplification yielded TCR beta CDR3 regions, with RNA transcripts as the source. HTBI primers were employed in a first-round RT-PCR of the TCR CDR3. One entry per CDR3 protein results from TCRdb running MiXCR on the multiplex PCR reads. The data hold hundreds of thousands of distinct CDR3 sequences, with around 20% observed a single time. Sequencing was performed on blood. The receptor source for this set is a man aged 50-60 years with Graves' ophthalmopathy.

CDR3 in amino acids: CASPRGLSGPKGETQYF. CDR3 DNA sequence: TGCGCCAGCCCCCGAGGGCTTAGCGGTCCGAAGGGGGAGACCCAGTACTTC. J is TRBJ2-5 and V is TRBV5-1; perhaps TRBD2 as D (6 bases). Germline CDR1 is SGHRS and CDR2 is YFSETQ. The CDR3 totals 17 residues. V was pared by 7 bases and J by 5 bases, with 27 bases between.

The V gene is TRBV10-3, the J gene TRBJ1-5; D is uncertain. The CDR3 is 12 amino acids. Germline V gene data show CDR1 as ENHRY and CDR2 as SYGVKD. V shed 6 bases and J shed 5 bases, with 8 bases lying between them. The CDR3 reads CAISQTDQPQHF. The CDR3 DNA sequence: TGTGCCATCAGCCAAACTGATCAGCCCCAGCATTTT.

Notes on this clonotype: This may arise from a read error, as a much more abundant clone is one base away. The chain recombines TRBV18 with TRBJ2-3; possibly TRBD1 for D (5 bases). The CDR3 length is 15 residues. V was trimmed by 2 bases and J by 1 base, leaving 10 bases between them. Germline loops: CDR1 KGHSH, CDR2 LQKENI. The CDR3: CASSPEWTRTDTQYF. The CDR3 DNA follows: TGTGCCAGCTCACCAGAGTGGACACGCACAGATACGCAGTATTTT.

This clonotype was found many times. CDR3 nucleotides: TGCAGTGCTAGAGATCAAGGGTCCCATGAGACCCAGTACTTC. It yields the protein CSARDQGSHETQYF. J is TRBJ2-5 and V is TRBV20-1; D uncertain. The V gene lost 0 bases and the J gene lost 5 bases, with 13 bases spanning the gap. Germline V gene sequence: CDR1 DFQATT, CDR2 SNEGSKA (reference sequence). The CDR3 has 14 amino acids.

The V and J genes are TRBV15 and TRBJ1-1, with a possible D match to TRBD1 (5 bases). CDR1 and CDR2 from the germline V gene are LNHNV and YYDKDF (reference sequence). Between the trimmed V and J ends, which lost 0 bases and 11 bases, there was a span of 16 bases. The CDR3 contains 14 residues. CDR3 sequence: CATSREGGGMSAFF. CDR3 in DNA: TGTGCCACCAGCAGAGAGGGGGGAGGCATGTCGGCTTTCTTT.

The V call is TRBV29-1, the J call TRBJ2-3; no clear D. This CDR3 contains 12 residues. The germline V gene encodes CDR1 SQVTM and CDR2 ANQGSEA. Trimming left V 4 bases short and J 4 bases short, with 9 bases between. CDR3 in DNA: TGCAGCGTTGGTCAAGGTGCAGATACGCAGTATTTT. It translates to CSVGQGADTQYF.

In its sample, this clonotype was seen a few times. The V call is TRBV2, the J call TRBJ2-3, with 12 nucleotides matching TRBD2. V lost 3 bases to trimming and J lost 5 bases; unmatched junction nucleotides: 3. Per germline, CDR1 SNHLY and CDR2 FYNNEI. This CDR3 comprises 15 residues. The CDR3 loop is CASSDPSGRGDTQYF. The CDR3 DNA reads as TGTGCCAGCAGTGACCCTAGCGGGAGGGGAGATACGCAGTATTTT.

This clonotype was seen ten or more times. The rearrangement uses TRBV2 and TRBJ2-1; D is ambiguous. Germline assignment: CDR1 SNHLY and CDR2 FYNNEI. Trimming removed 7 bases from V and 2 bases from J, with 0 bases in between. The CDR3 extends over 10 amino acids. As DNA, the CDR3 is TGTGCCAGCACCTACAATGAGCAGTTCTTC. Its protein is CASTYNEQFF. Based on the CDR3 plus reference TRBV2 and TRBJ2-1, the full variable domain is EPEVTQTPSHQVTQMGQEVILRCVPISNHLYFYWYRQILGQKVEFLVSFYNNEISEKSEIFDDQFSVERPDGSNFTLKIRSTKLEDSAMYFCASTYNEQFFGPGTRLTVL.

A remark on this clonotype: The CDR3 ends on some other residue instead of the conserved phenylalanine or tryptophan, so this is likely a read error. The chain is built from TRBV3-1 and TRBJ1-1; D unresolved. From germline, CDR1 is LGHDT and CDR2 YNNKEL (reference sequence). Trimming left V 4 bases short and J 0 bases short, with 9 bases between. The CDR3 is 14 amino acids. The chain's CDR3 is CASSPGTVNTEAFL. For the CDR3, the DNA is TGTGCCAGCAGCCCGGGAACCGTGAACACTGAAGCTTTCTTA.

V is TRBV29-1 and J is TRBJ2-2, with 9 bases aligning to TRBD1. The V gene's germline CDR1 is SQVTM and CDR2 ANQGSEA. There are 14 residues in the CDR3. The junction had 7 bases not matched to a gene; V was cut back by 5 bases and J by 6 bases. CDR3 bases: TGCAGCGTTCAGGGACAGGGCTTTTCCGGGGAGCTGTTTTTT. Amino acids: CSVQGQGFSGELFF.